The sequence of this T cell receptor beta chain was determined in a study of graft-versus-host responses after intestinal transplantation. Measured with immunoSEQ multiplex PCR; TCRdb has only the in-frame clones, and not every one. This sample has roughly 120,000 clones; about 94% occur once, and the top ten carry 0.4% to 0.55%. This CDR3 region has 13 residues. With 5 bases removed from V and 1 base from J, the gap between germline ends came to 6 bases. The germline gives CDR1 LNHDA, CDR2 SQIVND (reference sequence). The sample holds one count of this clone. The antigen is not known. Sample: unstimulated CD8+ T cells sorted from spleen or lymph node cells, taken before intestinal transplant. The sequence came from a human donor who received an intestinal transplant. J is TRBJ1-5 and V is TRBV19; unclear D gene. The CDR3 protein is CASSPNSNQPQHF. CDR3 sequence (DNA): TGTGCCAGTAGTCCAAACAGCAATCAGCCCCAGCATTTT.